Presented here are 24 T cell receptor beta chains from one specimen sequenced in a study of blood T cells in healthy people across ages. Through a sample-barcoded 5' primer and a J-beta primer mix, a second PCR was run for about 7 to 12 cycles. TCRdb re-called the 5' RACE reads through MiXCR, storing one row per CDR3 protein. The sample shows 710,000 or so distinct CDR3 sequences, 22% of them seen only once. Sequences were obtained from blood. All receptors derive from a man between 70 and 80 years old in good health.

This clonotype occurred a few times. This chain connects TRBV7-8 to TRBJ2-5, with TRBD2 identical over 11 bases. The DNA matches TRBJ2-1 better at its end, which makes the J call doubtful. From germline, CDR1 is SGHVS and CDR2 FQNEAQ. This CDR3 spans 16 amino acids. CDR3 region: CASSYPGLAVYNEQFF. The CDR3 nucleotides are TGTGCCAGCAGCTATCCGGGACTAGCGGTATACAATGAGCAGTTCTTC.

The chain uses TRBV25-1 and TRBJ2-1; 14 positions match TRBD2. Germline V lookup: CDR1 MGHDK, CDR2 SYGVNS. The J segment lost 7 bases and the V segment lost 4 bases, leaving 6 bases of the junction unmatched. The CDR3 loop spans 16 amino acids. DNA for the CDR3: TGTGCCAGCAGTGGGGGACTAGCGGGAGTTGGTAATGAGCAGTTCTTC. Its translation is CASSGGLAGVGNEQFF.

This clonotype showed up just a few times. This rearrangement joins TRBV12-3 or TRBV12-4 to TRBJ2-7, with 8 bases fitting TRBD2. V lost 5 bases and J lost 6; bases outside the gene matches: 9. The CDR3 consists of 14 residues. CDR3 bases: TGTGCCAGCAGTCTCAGCGGGAGATTAGGCGAGCAGTACGTC. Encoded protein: CASSLSGRLGEQYV.

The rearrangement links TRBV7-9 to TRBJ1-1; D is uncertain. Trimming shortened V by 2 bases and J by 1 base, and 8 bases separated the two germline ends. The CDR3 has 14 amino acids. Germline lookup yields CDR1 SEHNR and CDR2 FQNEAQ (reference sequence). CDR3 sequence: CASSLYGENTEAFF. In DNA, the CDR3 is TGTGCCAGCAGCTTATATGGGGAGAACACTGAAGCTTTCTTT.

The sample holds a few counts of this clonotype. The CDR3 DNA reads TGTGCCACCAGCAACAGGGGGCATACGCAGTATTTT. It is translated as CATSNRGHTQYF. This chain joins TRBV24-1 and TRBJ2-3, with 9 nucleotides matching TRBD1. This CDR3 is 12 amino acids long. The V gene's germline CDR1 is KGHDR and CDR2 SFDVKD. V lost 7 bases and J lost 7; bases outside the gene matches: 2.

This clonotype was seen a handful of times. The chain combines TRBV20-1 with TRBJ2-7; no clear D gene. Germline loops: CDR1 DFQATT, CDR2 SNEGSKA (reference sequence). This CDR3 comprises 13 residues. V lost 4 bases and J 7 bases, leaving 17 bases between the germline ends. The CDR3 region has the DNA TGCAGTGCTAATGGCGCAGGCACTTGGGAGCAGTACTTC. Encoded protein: CSANGAGTWEQYF.

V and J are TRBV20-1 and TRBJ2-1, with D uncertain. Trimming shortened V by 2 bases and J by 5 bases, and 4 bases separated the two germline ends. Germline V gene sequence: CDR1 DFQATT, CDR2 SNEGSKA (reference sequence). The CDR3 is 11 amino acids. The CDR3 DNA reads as TGCAGTGCTAGAAAGGACAATGAGCAGTTCTTC. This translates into CSARKDNEQFF.

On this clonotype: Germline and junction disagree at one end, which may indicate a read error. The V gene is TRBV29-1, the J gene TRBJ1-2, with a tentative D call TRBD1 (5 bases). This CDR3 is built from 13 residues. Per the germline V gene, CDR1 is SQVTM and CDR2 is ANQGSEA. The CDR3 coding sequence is TGCAGCGTCGAAGGTTGGGGGGGCTATGGCTACACCTTC. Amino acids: CSVEGWGGYGYTF.

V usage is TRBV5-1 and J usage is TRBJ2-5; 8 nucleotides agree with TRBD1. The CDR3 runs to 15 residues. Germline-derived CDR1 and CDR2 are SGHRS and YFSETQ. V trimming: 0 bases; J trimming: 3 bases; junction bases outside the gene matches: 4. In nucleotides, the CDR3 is TGCGCCAGCAGCTTGGACAGGGGGATTGAAGAGACCCAGTACTTC. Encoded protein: CASSLDRGIEETQYF.

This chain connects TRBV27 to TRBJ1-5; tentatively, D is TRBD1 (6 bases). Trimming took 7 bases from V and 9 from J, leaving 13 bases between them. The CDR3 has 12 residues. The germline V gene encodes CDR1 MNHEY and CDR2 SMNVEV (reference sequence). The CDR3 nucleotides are TGTGCCAGCACCACAGGGTTCGGGCCCCAGCATTTT. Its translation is CASTTGFGPQHF.

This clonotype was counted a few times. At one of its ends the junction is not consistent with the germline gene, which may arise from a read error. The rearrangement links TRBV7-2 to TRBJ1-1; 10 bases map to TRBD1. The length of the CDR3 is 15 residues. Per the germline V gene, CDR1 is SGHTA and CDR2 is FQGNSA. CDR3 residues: CVSSWGTGEGVRAFF. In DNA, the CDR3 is TGTGTCAGCAGCTGGGGGACAGGGGAAGGAGTCAGGGCTTTCTTT.

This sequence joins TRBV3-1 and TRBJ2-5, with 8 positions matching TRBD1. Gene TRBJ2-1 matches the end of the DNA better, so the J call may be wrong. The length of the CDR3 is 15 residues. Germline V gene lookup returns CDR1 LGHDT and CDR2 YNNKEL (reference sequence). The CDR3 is CASTIGPGGWSEQFF. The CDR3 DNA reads TGTGCCAGCACCATCGGTCCAGGGGGCTGGAGTGAGCAGTTCTTC.

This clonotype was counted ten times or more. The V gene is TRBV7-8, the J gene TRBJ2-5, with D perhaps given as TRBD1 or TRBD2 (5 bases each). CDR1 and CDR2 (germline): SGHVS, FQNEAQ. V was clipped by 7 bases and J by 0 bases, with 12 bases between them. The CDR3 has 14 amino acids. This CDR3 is CASNPGTDQETQYF. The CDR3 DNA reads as TGTGCCAGCAACCCAGGGACGGACCAAGAGACCCAGTACTTC.

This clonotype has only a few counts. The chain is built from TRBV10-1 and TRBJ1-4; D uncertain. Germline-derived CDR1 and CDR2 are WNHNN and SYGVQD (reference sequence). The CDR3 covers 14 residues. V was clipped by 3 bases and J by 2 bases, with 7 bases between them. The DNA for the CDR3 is TGCGCCAGCAGTGAAGAGGGTACTAATGAAAAACTGTTTTTT. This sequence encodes CASSEEGTNEKLFF.

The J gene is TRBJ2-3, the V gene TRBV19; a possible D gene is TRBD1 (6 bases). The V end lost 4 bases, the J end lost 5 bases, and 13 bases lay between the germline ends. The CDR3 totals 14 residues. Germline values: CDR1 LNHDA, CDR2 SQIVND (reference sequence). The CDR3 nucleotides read TGTGCCAGTAGTAGGGACAATCTAGGAGATACGCAGTATTTT. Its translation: CASSRDNLGDTQYF.

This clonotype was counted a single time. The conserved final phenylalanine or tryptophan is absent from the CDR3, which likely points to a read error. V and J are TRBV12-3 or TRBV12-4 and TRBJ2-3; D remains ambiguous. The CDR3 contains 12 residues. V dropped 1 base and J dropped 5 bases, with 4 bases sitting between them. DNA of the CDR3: TGTGCCAGCAGTTTAGGGGTAGATACGCAGTATTCT. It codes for CASSLGVDTQYS.

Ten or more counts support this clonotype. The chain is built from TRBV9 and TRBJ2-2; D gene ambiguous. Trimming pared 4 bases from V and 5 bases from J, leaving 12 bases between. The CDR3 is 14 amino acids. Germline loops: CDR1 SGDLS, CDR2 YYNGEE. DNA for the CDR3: TGTGCCAGCAGCCCAAGATATTGGACCGGGGAGCTGTTTTTT. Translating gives CASSPRYWTGELFF.

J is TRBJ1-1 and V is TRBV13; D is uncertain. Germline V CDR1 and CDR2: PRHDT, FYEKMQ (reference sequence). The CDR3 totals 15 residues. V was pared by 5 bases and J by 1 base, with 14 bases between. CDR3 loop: CASSVQNGWNTEAFF. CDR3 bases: TGTGCCAGCAGCGTGCAGAACGGGTGGAACACTGAAGCTTTCTTT.

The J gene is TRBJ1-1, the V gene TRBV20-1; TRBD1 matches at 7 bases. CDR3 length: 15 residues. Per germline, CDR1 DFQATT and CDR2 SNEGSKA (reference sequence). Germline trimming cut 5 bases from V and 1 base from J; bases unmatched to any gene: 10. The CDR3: CSAPDGRGANTEAFF. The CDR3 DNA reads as TGCAGTGCTCCTGACGGCAGGGGGGCGAACACTGAAGCTTTCTTT.

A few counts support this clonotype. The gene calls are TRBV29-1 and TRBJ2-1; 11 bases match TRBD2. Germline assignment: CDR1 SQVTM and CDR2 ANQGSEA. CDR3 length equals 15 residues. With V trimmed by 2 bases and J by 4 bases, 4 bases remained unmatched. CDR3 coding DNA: TGCAGCGTTGAATATCGACTAGCGGGATACAATGAGCAGTTCTTC. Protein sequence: CSVEYRLAGYNEQFF.

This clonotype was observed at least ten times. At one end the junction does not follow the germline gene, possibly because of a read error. The CDR3 sequence: CSVEDSLF. The DNA for the CDR3 is TGCAGCGTTGAAGATTCCCTGTTC. V usage is TRBV29-1 and J usage is TRBJ2-5; D is unresolved. The CDR3 has 8 residues. Germline assignment: CDR1 SQVTM and CDR2 ANQGSEA.

The CDR3: CASSNRGVVEQYF. The CDR3 coding sequence is TGTGCCAGCAGCAACAGGGGGGTGGTCGAGCAGTACTTC. The chain joins TRBV11-2 to TRBJ2-7, with TRBD1 matching over 8 bases. The V and J ends lost 5 bases and 6 bases, in that order; junction bases with no gene match: 6. The CDR3 length is 13 residues. Per the germline V gene, CDR1 is SGHAT and CDR2 is FQNNGV.

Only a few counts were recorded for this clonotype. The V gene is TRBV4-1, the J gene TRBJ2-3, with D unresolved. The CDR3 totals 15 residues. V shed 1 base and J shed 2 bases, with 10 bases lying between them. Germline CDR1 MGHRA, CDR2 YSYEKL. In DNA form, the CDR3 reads TGCGCCAGCAGCCAAGGAACCCAATACACAGATACGCAGTATTTT. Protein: CASSQGTQYTDTQYF.

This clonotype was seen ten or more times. In DNA, the CDR3 is TGCAGCGCTATATCTCAGGGGGCGGACACCGGGGAGCTGTTTTTT. Translation gives CSAISQGADTGELFF. This chain uses TRBV29-1 with TRBJ2-2; 8 bases are shared with TRBD1. The CDR3 loop spans 15 amino acids. The junction had 10 bases not matched to a gene; V was cut back by 7 bases and J by 3 bases. The germline V gene has CDR1 SQVTM and CDR2 ANQGSEA.